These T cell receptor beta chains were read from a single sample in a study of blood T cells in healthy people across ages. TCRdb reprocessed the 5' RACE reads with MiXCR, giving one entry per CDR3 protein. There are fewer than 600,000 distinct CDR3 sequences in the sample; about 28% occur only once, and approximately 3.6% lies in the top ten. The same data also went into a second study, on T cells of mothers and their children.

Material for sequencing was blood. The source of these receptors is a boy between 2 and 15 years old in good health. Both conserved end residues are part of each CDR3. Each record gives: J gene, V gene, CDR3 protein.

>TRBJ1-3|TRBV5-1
CASSLDGQGLGNTIYF
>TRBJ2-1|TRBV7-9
CASSRLAGGLDEQFF
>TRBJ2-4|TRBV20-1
CSARYPEGATSKNIQYF
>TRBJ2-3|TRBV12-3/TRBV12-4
CASSFGDRETDTQYF
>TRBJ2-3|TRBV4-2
CASSQDQGGGADTQYF
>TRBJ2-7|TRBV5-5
CASSLFGGQHYEQYF
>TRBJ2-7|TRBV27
CASSSILAGPYEQYF
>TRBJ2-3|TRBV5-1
CASSNKLAGVEDTRYF
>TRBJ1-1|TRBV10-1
CASSVPLTGSMNTEAFF
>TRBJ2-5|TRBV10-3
CAISEPTRGGETQYF